A selection of T cell receptor beta chains follows, all from one sample in a study of cytomegalovirus exposure and HLA in healthy donors. Using immunoSEQ multiplex PCR, the repertoire was profiled, and TCRdb retains in-frame clones only, with some absent. The sample consists of 100,000 to 150,000 clones, around nine tenths of them appearing once. The sequencing input was PBMCs. These TCRs come from a man aged 25-40 years in good health and CMV-seronegative. CDR3s include the opening cysteine and the closing phenylalanine or tryptophan. The order of the fields is J gene, V gene, clone size, D gene, CDR3 DNA, CDR3 protein. The D gene is left open where the match is weak. A row's size may be missing; if present it is once, few, many or a size class.

j_gene: TRBJ2-1
v_gene: TRBV6-5
abundance: NA
d_gene: NA
CDR3nt: TGTGCCAGCAGTTACTCCGCTTCCCATTCCGGTGAGCAGTTCTTC
CDR3aa: CASSYSASHSGEQFF

j_gene: TRBJ1-5
v_gene: TRBV7-9
abundance: NA
d_gene: NA
CDR3nt: TGTGCCAGCAGACTAGACCTGGGACCCCAGCATTTT
CDR3aa: CASRLDLGPQHF

j_gene: TRBJ2-2
v_gene: TRBV9
abundance: NA
d_gene: NA
CDR3nt: TGTGCCAGCAGCGCCACCGGGGCGAACACCGGGGAGCTGTTTTTT
CDR3aa: CASSATGANTGELFF

j_gene: TRBJ2-7
v_gene: TRBV6-6
abundance: NA
d_gene: NA
CDR3nt: TGTGCCAGCAGTGACGAGGGTAGATATGTGGTCGAGCAGTACTTC
CDR3aa: CASSDEGRYVVEQYF

j_gene: TRBJ1-1
v_gene: TRBV6-6
abundance: NA
d_gene: TRBD1
CDR3nt: TGTGCCAGCAGTTACTCGGCAGGGGGTATGAACACTGAAGCTTTCTTT
CDR3aa: CASSYSAGGMNTEAFF

j_gene: TRBJ1-1
v_gene: TRBV30
abundance: once
d_gene: NA
CDR3nt: TGTGCACTGGAACCCCAGGGCCTAAACACTGAAGCTTTCTTT
CDR3aa: CALEPQGLNTEAFF

j_gene: TRBJ2-5
v_gene: TRBV19
abundance: NA
d_gene: NA
CDR3nt: TGTGCCAGTAGTTTCCCCGGGAGTCCGGCGGAGACCCAGTACTTC
CDR3aa: CASSFPGSPAETQYF

j_gene: TRBJ2-3
v_gene: TRBV13
abundance: NA
d_gene: TRBD2
CDR3nt: TGTGCCAGCAGCACTGGGACTAGCGCTTACACAGATACGCAGTATTTT
CDR3aa: CASSTGTSAYTDTQYF

j_gene: TRBJ2-2
v_gene: TRBV7-6
abundance: NA
d_gene: TRBD2
CDR3nt: TGTGCCAGCAGCTTCGGGTTAGGGGCGGGGGCGAACACCGGGGAGCTGTTTTTT
CDR3aa: CASSFGLGAGANTGELFF

j_gene: TRBJ2-1
v_gene: TRBV10-3
abundance: NA
d_gene: TRBD2
CDR3nt: TGTGCCATCAGTGTCGGGGGGGGTAGCGGGACCTACAATGAGCAGTTCTTC
CDR3aa: CAISVGGGSGTYNEQFF

j_gene: TRBJ2-2
v_gene: TRBV30
abundance: NA
d_gene: NA
CDR3nt: TGTGCCTGCCACGTTCGGGGTAGCGGCCCTGGGGAGCTGTTTTTT
CDR3aa: CACHVRGSGPGELFF

j_gene: TRBJ1-4
v_gene: TRBV4-1
abundance: NA
d_gene: TRBD1
CDR3nt: TGCGCCAGCAGCCAAGCAAGGTTCGGGACAGCAGCGGCCGCGGGTGAAAAACTGTTTTTT
CDR3aa: CASSQARFGTAAAAGEKLFF

j_gene: TRBJ2-3
v_gene: TRBV9
abundance: NA
d_gene: TRBD1
CDR3nt: TGTGCCAGCAGCGTCGCCGGGACAGGGGTTGCAGATACGCAGTATTTT
CDR3aa: CASSVAGTGVADTQYF

j_gene: TRBJ2-5
v_gene: TRBV7-9
abundance: NA
d_gene: NA
CDR3nt: TGTGCCAGCAGCTTAGCTTTTAGTACAGGGGAGACCCAGTACTTC
CDR3aa: CASSLAFSTGETQYF

j_gene: TRBJ2-1
v_gene: TRBV7-9
abundance: NA
d_gene: TRBD1
CDR3nt: TGTGCCAGCAGCGACCGGGACAGGGTGGGTGAGCAGTTCTTC
CDR3aa: CASSDRDRVGEQFF

j_gene: TRBJ2-7
v_gene: TRBV5-1
abundance: NA
d_gene: NA
CDR3nt: TGCGCCAGCAGCTTAGAAGACGGACTAACCTACGAGCAGTACTTC
CDR3aa: CASSLEDGLTYEQYF

j_gene: TRBJ2-7
v_gene: TRBV11-2
abundance: NA
d_gene: TRBD2
CDR3nt: TGTGCCAGCACCCATACTAGCGGGATGAGCTCCTACGAGCAGTACTTC
CDR3aa: CASTHTSGMSSYEQYF

j_gene: TRBJ2-3
v_gene: TRBV7-9
abundance: NA
d_gene: TRBD2
CDR3nt: TGTGCCAGCAGCTTAGCGCGAGAACTAGCGGGGTGGCATTTT
CDR3aa: CASSLARELAGWHF

j_gene: TRBJ2-5
v_gene: TRBV7-3
abundance: NA
d_gene: NA
CDR3nt: TGTGCCAGCAGCTCCGAGGCCGTGGAGACCCAGTACTTC
CDR3aa: CASSSEAVETQYF

j_gene: TRBJ1-4
v_gene: TRBV27
abundance: NA
d_gene: NA
CDR3nt: TGTGCCAGCAGACCTCAGGGGCGGGCTAATGAAAAACTGTTTTTT
CDR3aa: CASRPQGRANEKLFF

j_gene: TRBJ2-7
v_gene: TRBV6-1
abundance: NA
d_gene: TRBD1
CDR3nt: TGTGCCAGCAGTGCTAGGACAGGGGGCTACGAGCAGTACTTC
CDR3aa: CASSARTGGYEQYF

j_gene: TRBJ1-1
v_gene: TRBV5-1
abundance: NA
d_gene: TRBD1
CDR3nt: TGCGCCAGCAGCTCCGAGGACAGGGGGAAAGCTTTCTTT
CDR3aa: CASSSEDRGKAFF

j_gene: TRBJ2-2
v_gene: TRBV4-2
abundance: NA
d_gene: TRBD2
CDR3nt: TGTGCCAGCAGCCAAGGTGAAGCGGGAGGGGACACCGGGGAGCTGTTTTTT
CDR3aa: CASSQGEAGGDTGELFF

j_gene: TRBJ1-4
v_gene: TRBV4-2
abundance: NA
d_gene: NA
CDR3nt: TGTGCCAGCAGCCAAGATACAGGCGTCGTGGGGGAAAAACTGTTTTTT
CDR3aa: CASSQDTGVVGEKLFF

j_gene: TRBJ2-7
v_gene: TRBV30
abundance: NA
d_gene: NA
CDR3nt: TGTGCCTGGAGTACACCGGGTCTCAACTCCTACGAGCAGTACTTC
CDR3aa: CAWSTPGLNSYEQYF

j_gene: TRBJ1-4
v_gene: TRBV11-2
abundance: NA
d_gene: NA
CDR3nt: TGTGCCAGCAGCTTAGCGGGTGAAAAACTGTTTTTT
CDR3aa: CASSLAGEKLFF

j_gene: TRBJ2-2
v_gene: TRBV2
abundance: once
d_gene: TRBD2
CDR3nt: TGTGCCAGCAGTGAGTTAGGACTAGCGGGAGGTCGGAGCGCCGGGGAGCTGTTTTTT
CDR3aa: CASSELGLAGGRSAGELFF

j_gene: TRBJ2-7
v_gene: TRBV2
abundance: NA
d_gene: TRBD2
CDR3nt: TGTGCCAGCAGTGCAGCGGGAGAAGACGAGCAGTACTTC
CDR3aa: CASSAAGEDEQYF

j_gene: TRBJ2-1
v_gene: TRBV5-1
abundance: NA
d_gene: TRBD2
CDR3nt: TGCGCCAGCGGTAGGGACCCTAGCGGGAACAATGAGCAGTTCTTC
CDR3aa: CASGRDPSGNNEQFF

j_gene: TRBJ2-7
v_gene: TRBV18
abundance: NA
d_gene: TRBD1
CDR3nt: TGTGCCAGCTCGCCTGGGACAGGGGACGAGCAGTACTTC
CDR3aa: CASSPGTGDEQYF

j_gene: TRBJ1-1
v_gene: TRBV7-9
abundance: NA
d_gene: TRBD1
CDR3nt: TGTGCCAGCAGCTTGGACAGGGTAGGATTCGCTGAAGCTTTCTTT
CDR3aa: CASSLDRVGFAEAFF

j_gene: TRBJ1-5
v_gene: TRBV2
abundance: NA
d_gene: NA
CDR3nt: TGTGCCAGCAGTGACGGGGGGATCTTCAATCAGCCCCAGCATTTT
CDR3aa: CASSDGGIFNQPQHF

j_gene: TRBJ1-1
v_gene: TRBV29-1
abundance: once
d_gene: NA
CDR3nt: TGCAGCGTTGCGGGGGTTGTGAACACTGAAGCTTTCTTT
CDR3aa: CSVAGVVNTEAFF

j_gene: TRBJ1-5
v_gene: TRBV19
abundance: NA
d_gene: NA
CDR3nt: TGTGCCAGTAGCTCGGAGGGGTTCAGCAATCAGCCCCAGCATTTT
CDR3aa: CASSSEGFSNQPQHF